The 25 T cell receptor beta chains reported below all come from one sample, sequenced in a study of OX40 agonist ivuxolimab in advanced cancers. The table came from immunoSEQ multiplex PCR; TCRdb's copy has only in-frame clones and leaves some out. The sample has about 60,000 clones, roughly 86% seen once. Source: CD4+ or CD8+ T cells sorted from blood, taken in a trial of the OX40 agonist ivuxolimab. The receptors originated from an adult with an advanced solid tumor such as melanoma, head and neck, liver or kidney cancer.

The V gene is TRBV30, the J gene TRBJ2-1; D is perhaps TRBD2 (5 bases). Per germline, CDR1 GTSNPN and CDR2 SVGIG (reference sequence). The CDR3 has 13 residues. V was clipped by 0 bases and J by 4 bases, with 7 bases between them. CDR3 loop: CAWSVGGYNEQFF. CDR3 DNA sequence: TGTGCCTGGAGTGTAGGAGGTTACAATGAGCAGTTCTTC.

The V gene is TRBV7-2, the J gene TRBJ2-7, with TRBD1 matching over 7 bases. The V gene end was trimmed by 1 base and the J gene end by 3 bases; junction bases not matched to a gene: 9. This CDR3 has 16 residues. CDR1 and CDR2 (germline): SGHTA, FQGNSA. The CDR3 DNA is TGTGCCAGCAGCTTAGTACCGGGGACAGAGCTCTACGAGCAGTACTTC. This sequence encodes CASSLVPGTELYEQYF.

CDR3 DNA: TGTGCCAGCAGCCAGGAGGGAAACTATGGCTACACCTTC. It encodes CASSQEGNYGYTF. The J gene is TRBJ1-2, the V gene TRBV7-2; D not certain. This CDR3 comprises 13 residues. The germline V and J ends were trimmed by 5 bases and 2 bases, with 9 bases remaining between them. From germline, CDR1 is SGHTA and CDR2 FQGNSA.

For this clone: This sample also contains other DNA sequences that code for the same CDR3. The V gene is TRBV5-6, the J gene TRBJ2-5, with 7 bases identical to TRBD1. V lost 4 bases and J lost 4; bases outside the gene matches: 1. This CDR3 has 12 residues. Germline-derived CDR1 and CDR2 are SGHDT and YYEEEE. The CDR3 is CASSRDRETQYF. CDR3 in DNA: TGTGCCAGCAGCAGGGACAGAGAGACCCAGTACTTC.

This chain connects TRBV7-2 to TRBJ2-7; D tentatively reads TRBD1 or TRBD2 (5 bases each). This CDR3 contains 14 residues. CDR1 is SGHTA, CDR2 FQGNSA, per germline. V lost 1 base and J 7 bases, leaving 14 bases between the germline ends. CDR3 sequence (DNA): TGTGCCAGCAGCTTAGAGGGACGGGCTGAAGAGCAGTACTTC. Translating it yields CASSLEGRAEEQYF. Full variable domain (outside the CDR3, taken from reference TRBV7-2 and TRBJ2-7): GAGVSQSPSNKVTEKGKDVELRCDPISGHTALYWYRQSLGQGLEFLIYFQGNSAPDKSGLPSDRFSAERTGGSVSTLTIQRTQQEDSAVYLCASSLEGRAEEQYFGPGTRLTVT.

This clone was picked up one time. The V and J genes are TRBV10-2 and TRBJ2-7; 9 bases are a match to TRBD1. This CDR3 is 12 amino acids long. Germline CDR1 WSHSY, CDR2 SAAADI. After removal of 8 bases from V and 3 bases from J, the junction contained 2 bases not matched to a gene. The CDR3 DNA reads as TGCGCCAGCGGGACAGGGAACTACGAGCAGTACTTC. It is translated as CASGTGNYEQYF.

This clone showed up just once. The chain links TRBV9 to TRBJ2-2; 8 nucleotides match TRBD1. V gave up 6 bases and J gave up 5 bases; unmatched junction bases: 9. CDR3 length: 15 residues. Germline CDR1 is SGDLS and CDR2 is YYNGEE. The CDR3 nucleotides read TGTGCCAGCAACCACAGGGGGAAATTGACCGGGGAGCTGTTTTTT. It codes for CASNHRGKLTGELFF.

The J gene is TRBJ2-7, the V gene TRBV2, with 15 bases lining up with TRBD2. The CDR3 loop spans 19 amino acids. The junction had 12 bases not matched to a gene; V was cut back by 6 bases and J by 0 bases. Germline-derived CDR1 and CDR2 are SNHLY and FYNNEI. CDR3 loop: CASSGIGTSGRRASYEQYF. CDR3 nucleotide sequence: TGTGCCAGCAGCGGAATCGGGACTAGCGGGAGGAGGGCCTCCTACGAGCAGTACTTC.

This chain connects TRBV28 to TRBJ2-7, with D perhaps matching TRBD1 (6 bases). Per germline, CDR1 MDHEN and CDR2 SYDVKM. Trimming removed 6 bases from V and 3 bases from J, with 9 bases in between. This CDR3 region has 12 residues. For the CDR3, the DNA is TGTGCCAGCAGGAGGGACATCTACGAGCAGTACTTC. Its translation is CASRRDIYEQYF.

The chain is built from TRBV11-2 and TRBJ2-3, with TRBD2 as a possible D gene (6 bases). This CDR3 is built from 15 residues. V lost 4 bases and J lost 4, with 15 bases in between. Germline V gene lookup returns CDR1 SGHAT and CDR2 FQNNGV. The DNA of the CDR3 is TGTGCCAGCAGCTACCAGGGACTCCTCTCAGATACGCAGTATTTT. Its translation: CASSYQGLLSDTQYF. The full variable domain, its missing parts supplied by reference TRBV11-2 and TRBJ2-3, is EAGVAQSPRYKIIEKRQSVAFWCNPISGHATLYWYQQILGQGPKLLIQFQNNGVVDDSQLPKDRFSAERLKGVDSTLKIQPAKLEDSAVYLCASSYQGLLSDTQYFGPGTRLTVL.

The chain employs TRBV27 and TRBJ1-4; 9 bases fit TRBD1. V lost 1 base, J lost 5 bases, and 5 bases stayed unmatched. The CDR3 spans 16 residues. CDR1 and CDR2 from the germline V gene are MNHEY and SMNVEV (reference sequence). CDR3 sequence (DNA): TGTGCCAGCAGTTTATTGGAGGGGACAGGGAATGAAAAACTGTTTTTT. Residues: CASSLLEGTGNEKLFF.

The CDR3 DNA is TGTGCCAGCAGCTTAGCCACGTGGATGGGCGGGGCGCAGTATTTT. Its protein product is CASSLATWMGGAQYF. This chain links TRBV7-8 with TRBJ2-3; the D gene is possibly TRBD2 (6 bases). V was trimmed by 0 bases and J by 10 bases, leaving 17 bases between them. This CDR3 region has 15 residues. CDR1 SGHVS and CDR2 FQNEAQ come from the germline V gene.

This rearrangement joins TRBV4-1 to TRBJ2-5, with a tentative D call TRBD1 (5 bases). This CDR3 region has 13 residues. V was pared by 0 bases and J by 6 bases, with 8 bases between. The germline gives CDR1 MGHRA, CDR2 YSYEKL. CDR3 nucleotide sequence: TGCGCCAGCAGCCAAGAACAGGAAAAGACCCAGTACTTC. It codes for CASSQEQEKTQYF.

The chain joins TRBV29-1 to TRBJ2-7; TRBD2 might be the D (6 bases). In germline, CDR1 is SQVTM, CDR2 ANQGSEA. CDR3 length: 13 residues. With 4 bases removed from V and 2 bases from J, the gap between germline ends came to 12 bases. The CDR3 protein is CSVAFGRAYEQYF. The CDR3 nucleotides read TGCAGCGTTGCGTTCGGGAGAGCCTACGAGCAGTACTTC.

Comments on this clone: A junction end diverges from the germline sequence, so it may reflect a read error. The CDR3 DNA is TGTGCCAGCAGCTTAGTTAGTGGGGCCGGGTTCGACTTT. Translation: CASSLVSGAGFDF. The V gene is TRBV7-6, the J gene TRBJ1-1, with a tentative D call TRBD1 (5 bases). This CDR3 spans 13 amino acids. The germline V gene has CDR1 SGHVS and CDR2 FNYEAQ. The full variable domain, rest sourced from reference TRBV7-6 and TRBJ1-1, is GAGVSQSPRYKVTKRGQDVALRCDPISGHVSLYWYRQALGQGPEFLTYFNYEAQQDKSGLPNDRFSAERPEGSISTLTIQRTEQRDSAMYRCASSLVSGAGFDFGQGTRLTVV.

V gene TRBV7-9 combines with J gene TRBJ2-1, with TRBD2 identical over 7 bases. Germline-derived CDR1 and CDR2 are SEHNR and FQNEAQ (reference sequence). This CDR3 has 15 residues. Trimming at V came to 7 bases and at J to 6 bases, leaving 12 bases not matched to a gene. The CDR3 loop is CASIPEAAGVNEQFF. DNA for the CDR3: TGTGCCAGCATCCCGGAGGCGGCGGGAGTCAATGAGCAGTTCTTC.

The rearrangement links TRBV14 to TRBJ1-1; no definite D call. The CDR3 consists of 16 residues. Germline V gene data show CDR1 as SGHDN and CDR2 as FVKESK. V lost 0 bases to trimming and J lost 0 bases, with 11 bases between them. The DNA of the CDR3 is TGTGCCAGCAGCCAAGACTTACACGCCCTGAACACTGAAGCTTTCTTT. This encodes CASSQDLHALNTEAFF.

V is TRBV28 and J is TRBJ1-5; TRBD1 matches 8 bases. CDR1 and CDR2 from the germline V gene are MDHEN and SYDVKM. This CDR3 contains 13 residues. V was clipped by 10 bases and J by 6 bases; unmatched bases: 8. The CDR3 here is CATGQGFGQPQHF. In DNA form, the CDR3 reads TGTGCCACCGGACAGGGCTTTGGTCAGCCCCAGCATTTT.

This clone has a single count. The V call is TRBV15, the J call TRBJ1-5; 10 bases fit TRBD1. Trimming at V came to 9 bases and at J to 7 bases, leaving 15 bases not matched to a gene. The CDR3 consists of 16 residues. Per germline, CDR1 LNHNV and CDR2 YYDKDF (reference sequence). The CDR3 loop is CATKGTGQGIGQPQHF. CDR3 sequence (DNA): TGTGCCACGAAAGGTACGGGACAGGGGATTGGCCAGCCCCAGCATTTT.

The V call is TRBV19, the J call TRBJ2-1; 9 bases align to TRBD1. The CDR3 totals 16 residues. The junction had 14 bases not matched to a gene; V was cut back by 5 bases and J by 9 bases. Germline CDR1 is LNHDA and CDR2 is SQIVND (reference sequence). The CDR3 sequence: CASSGTSGQGIREQFF. The CDR3 DNA follows: TGTGCCAGTAGTGGGACCTCGGGACAGGGAATACGTGAGCAGTTCTTC.

This chain uses TRBV28 with TRBJ2-5; 9 nucleotides agree with TRBD1. The CDR3 has 17 residues. V shed 4 bases, J shed 4 bases, and the junction held 13 bases outside the gene matches. Germline CDR1 and CDR2: MDHEN and SYDVKM. The CDR3 DNA is TGTGCCAGCAGTTCCCCCCCCCGGGACAGGGTTGGAGAGACCCAGTACTTC. Translating gives CASSSPPRDRVGETQYF.

The chain uses TRBV27 and TRBJ1-2, with D possibly matching TRBD1 (5 bases). The CDR3 covers 13 residues. CDR1 and CDR2 from the germline V gene are MNHEY and SMNVEV (reference sequence). Trimming took off 2 bases at V and 6 bases at J, with 10 bases between the two ends. CDR3 protein: CASSLSGADGYTF. The CDR3 region has the DNA TGTGCCAGCAGTTTAAGTGGGGCGGATGGCTACACCTTC.

This clone has only a few counts. This chain links TRBV30 with TRBJ1-1; D perhaps matches TRBD1 (6 bases). Germline V gene lookup returns CDR1 GTSNPN and CDR2 SVGIG (reference sequence). This CDR3 is 17 amino acids long. Deletions cut 3 bases from V and 0 bases from J, with 20 bases between. The CDR3 protein is CAWREFQDRKMNTEAFF. As DNA, the CDR3 is TGTGCCTGGAGAGAGTTCCAGGACAGAAAAATGAACACTGAAGCTTTCTTT.

The chain links TRBV7-3 to TRBJ2-1; 8 nucleotides match TRBD1. Germline CDR1 SGHTA, CDR2 FQGTGA. The trim removed 6 bases at V and 5 bases at J, leaving 9 bases unmatched. The CDR3 spans 15 residues. The CDR3 sequence: CASSSRDRSHNEQFF. The CDR3 coding sequence is TGTGCCAGCAGTTCCCGGGACAGGTCCCACAATGAGCAGTTCTTC. Full variable domain (missing parts from reference TRBV7-3 and TRBJ2-1): GAGVSQTPSNKVTEKGKYVELRCDPISGHTALYWYRQSLGQGPEFLIYFQGTGAADDSGLPNDRFFAVRPEGSVSTLKIQRTERGDSAVYLCASSSRDRSHNEQFFGPGTRLTVL.

V is TRBV7-2 and J is TRBJ1-2, with unresolved D. The CDR3 totals 11 residues. CDR1 and CDR2 from the germline V gene are SGHTA and FQGNSA. Trimming shortened V by 8 bases and J by 2 bases, and 6 bases separated the two germline ends. In nucleotides, the CDR3 is TGTGCCAGCGGAGGGAACTATGGCTACACCTTC. Protein sequence: CASGGNYGYTF.